A single sample gave rise to the 6 T cell receptor beta chains below, sequenced in a study of T cell repertoires in cytomegalovirus infection. Antigens of these TCRs are unknown. One entry per CDR3 protein results from TCRdb running MiXCR on the reads. The sample gives more than 75,000 distinct CDR3 sequences, approximately 32% of which show up once; over 60% is in the top ten. The specimen was CD8+ T cells from cultured PBMCs, collected from culture after CMV antigen stimulation. The receptors originated from a human donor in good health (CMV status not recorded). Some clones in this sample may be carry-over from other donors' samples.

The rearrangement links TRBV12-5 to TRBJ2-1; possible D gene TRBD1, 6 bases. This CDR3 is 12 amino acids long. CDR1 is LGHNT and CDR2 is FRNRAP in the germline V gene. The V and J ends lost 0 bases and 10 bases respectively, with 7 bases between them. The CDR3 coding sequence is TGTGCTAGTGGTTTGGTAAGGGGGGAGCAGTTCTTC. Amino acids: CASGLVRGEQFF.

In this sample, this clonotype is large. The rearrangement uses TRBV7-8 and TRBJ2-6; D possibly corresponds to TRBD2 (6 bases). Trimming removed 4 bases from V and 0 bases from J, with 16 bases in between. The CDR3 contains 18 residues. CDR1 and CDR2 from the germline V gene are SGHVS and FQNEAQ. This chain's CDR3 is CASSSGTSQISGANVLTF. The DNA for the CDR3 is TGTGCCAGCAGCTCCGGGACTTCCCAAATCTCTGGGGCCAACGTCCTGACTTTC.

The V gene is TRBV6-1, the J gene TRBJ1-2, with D unclear. V was cut by 3 bases and J by 4 bases, with 6 bases left in between. This CDR3 region has 12 residues. Germline V lookup: CDR1 MNHNS, CDR2 SASEGT. The CDR3 nucleotides read TGTGCCAGCAGTGATGACCTCTATGGCTACACCTTC. It is translated as CASSDDLYGYTF.

The chain joins TRBV6-2 or TRBV6-3 to TRBJ2-2, with 7 positions matching TRBD2. The germline V gene has CDR1 MNHEY and CDR2 SVGEGT. Trimming cost V 7 bases and J 1 base; bases outside gene matches: 6. The CDR3 covers 15 residues. The CDR3: CASTQTSMNTGELFF. CDR3 bases: TGTGCCAGCACCCAGACTAGCATGAACACCGGGGAGCTGTTTTTT.

V is TRBV28 and J is TRBJ2-7; 7 nucleotides line up with TRBD2. This CDR3 region has 14 residues. J gave up 2 bases and V 6 bases, and 7 bases lay outside the gene matches. Germline CDR1 reads MDHEN; CDR2 reads SYDVKM. The CDR3 DNA sequence: TGTGCCAGCAGCCTTCGGGGGGAAACCTACGAGCAGTACTTC. Protein: CASSLRGETYEQYF.

The gene calls are TRBV19 and TRBJ2-3; D perhaps matches TRBD1 (6 bases). Germline loops: CDR1 LNHDA, CDR2 SQIVND (reference sequence). V gave up 5 bases and J gave up 5 bases, with 14 bases separating them. The CDR3 spans 14 residues. CDR3 sequence: CASSFRLQGDTQYF. The CDR3 nucleotides read TGTGCCAGTAGTTTCCGCTTACAGGGAGATACGCAGTATTTT.